Listed below are T cell receptor beta chains from one sample, sequenced in a study of CD8 T cells in Susac syndrome. TCRdb itself ran the immunoSEQ multiplex PCR reads through MiXCR, one entry per CDR3 protein. The top ten hold approximately 0.57% of the sample, which has about 90,000 distinct CDR3 sequences, around 96% seen once. The source material was CD8+ T cells from PBMCs. All receptors come from a human donor with Susac syndrome. CDR3s include the opening cysteine and the closing phenylalanine or tryptophan. A D gene is named only where the DNA matches it firmly. Size values are once, few and many counts, or a class for expanded clones, and some rows have none.

CDR3 protein	CDR3 DNA	J gene	V gene	clone size	D gene
CASSLEGDTEAFF	TGTGCCAGCAGCTTAGAAGGGGACACTGAAGCTTTCTTT	TRBJ1-1	TRBV7-8	-	-
CASSDGSEAFF	TGTGCCAGCAGTGACGGATCTGAAGCTTTCTTT	TRBJ1-1	TRBV25-1	-	-
CAWSPSDMEQFF	TGTGCCTGGAGCCCCAGCGACATGGAGCAGTTCTTC	TRBJ2-1	TRBV30	-	-
CSVEDPIGGSGFNEQFF	TGCAGCGTTGAAGATCCAATCGGGGGATCGGGTTTCAATGAGCAGTTCTTC	TRBJ2-1	TRBV29-1	-	-
CASSLQLNYGYTF	TGTGCCAGCAGCCTACAACTTAACTATGGCTACACCTTC	TRBJ1-2	TRBV5-4	-	-
CASSVGTNEQFF	TGTGCCAGCAGCGTAGGAACTAATGAGCAGTTCTTC	TRBJ2-1	TRBV27	-	-
CASTPRWETGVYNEQFF	TGTGCCAGTACCCCCAGGTGGGAGACAGGGGTTTACAATGAGCAGTTCTTC	TRBJ2-1	TRBV19	-	TRBD1
CSASESSGGTDTQYF	TGCAGTGCCTCCGAATCTAGCGGGGGCACAGATACGCAGTATTTT	TRBJ2-3	TRBV20-1	once	TRBD2
CSAGQGPNTEAFF	TGCAGCGCTGGACAGGGTCCGAACACTGAAGCTTTCTTT	TRBJ1-1	TRBV29-1	-	TRBD1
CASSFGAGVKDEQYF	TGCGCCAGCAGCTTCGGTGCAGGCGTAAAGGACGAGCAGTACTTC	TRBJ2-7	TRBV5-1	-	-
CASTRRTAQETQYF	TGTGCCAGCACCCGTAGGACGGCTCAAGAGACCCAGTACTTC	TRBJ2-5	TRBV12-3/TRBV12-4	-	-
CASSAPGIENTEAFF	TGTGCCAGCAGTGCCCCAGGTATCGAGAACACTGAAGCTTTCTTT	TRBJ1-1	TRBV2	-	-
CAWRPFLGSQYF	TGTGCCTGGAGGCCTTTTCTAGGCTCACAGTACTTC	TRBJ2-7	TRBV30	-	-
CASSQDWRGGTDTQYF	TGCGCCAGCAGCCAAGATTGGCGGGGGGGCACAGATACGCAGTATTTT	TRBJ2-3	TRBV4-3	once	TRBD2
CSVATGGDGYTF	TGCAGCGTTGCAACAGGAGGAGATGGCTACACCTTC	TRBJ1-2	TRBV29-1	once	-
CSARDDKGIRGNQPQHF	TGCAGTGCTAGAGACGACAAAGGTATCAGGGGCAATCAGCCCCAGCATTTT	TRBJ1-5	TRBV20-1	-	-
CSASGGFDMANEKLFF	TGCAGTGCTAGCGGAGGGTTTGATATGGCTAATGAAAAACTGTTTTTT	TRBJ1-4	TRBV20-1	-	-
CSARAVIEAFF	TGCAGTGCTAGAGCGGTCATTGAAGCTTTCTTT	TRBJ1-1	TRBV20-1	-	-
CSARGPTGVRYEQYF	TGCAGTGCTAGAGGCCCGACGGGCGTACGCTACGAGCAGTACTTC	TRBJ2-7	TRBV20-1	-	-
CASRGTSEDEQYF	TGTGCCAGCAGAGGGACTAGTGAGGACGAGCAGTACTTC	TRBJ2-7	TRBV6-6	-	TRBD2
CASSLQIAGTNEQFF	TGTGCCAGCAGCTTACAGATAGCGGGGACCAATGAGCAGTTCTTC	TRBJ2-1	TRBV7-3	-	TRBD2
CASSSTMNTEAFF	TGTGCCAGCAGCTCGACGATGAACACTGAAGCTTTCTTT	TRBJ1-1	TRBV7-3	-	-
CSASHGGDTGELFF	TGCAGCGCGAGTCACGGCGGGGACACCGGGGAGCTGTTTTTT	TRBJ2-2	TRBV29-1	-	-
CATSTGQMTSPLHF	TGTGCCACCAGCACCGGCCAGATGACTTCGCCCCTCCACTTT	TRBJ1-6	TRBV15	-	-
CSAMGSDQPQHF	TGCAGTGCTATGGGAAGCGATCAGCCCCAGCATTTT	TRBJ1-5	TRBV20-1	-	-
CASSQRGQGDTEAFF	TGTGCCAGCAGCCAGAGGGGACAGGGGGACACTGAAGCTTTCTTT	TRBJ1-1	TRBV4-2	-	TRBD1
CASSDGSGTDEQYF	TGTGCCAGCAGTGATGGTTCAGGCACCGACGAGCAGTACTTC	TRBJ2-7	TRBV25-1	-	-
CASSLQGTAKLFF	TGTGCCAGCAGCTTGCAGGGAACGGCAAAACTGTTTTTT	TRBJ1-4	TRBV5-6	-	-
CASSSGGRYNEQFF	TGTGCCAGCAGTTCCGGGGGCCGCTACAATGAGCAGTTCTTC	TRBJ2-1	TRBV12-3/TRBV12-4	-	-
CASSLLTGTNSPLHF	TGTGCCAGCAGCTTACTCACAGGGACTAATTCACCCCTCCACTTT	TRBJ1-6	TRBV11-2	-	-
CSARDGKQAYGYTF	TGCAGTGCTAGAGATGGCAAGCAGGCGTATGGCTACACCTTC	TRBJ1-2	TRBV20-1	once	-
CASGQGNRPLHF	TGTGCCAGCGGACAGGGGAATCGCCCCCTCCACTTT	TRBJ1-6	TRBV28	-	TRBD1
CASSLSGGPVYEQYF	TGTGCCAGCAGTCTTAGCGGGGGGCCCGTCTACGAGCAGTACTTC	TRBJ2-7	TRBV11-3	-	TRBD2
CASSIRGLGGGTEAFF	TGTGCCAGTAGTATACGTGGCTTAGGGGGAGGCACTGAAGCTTTCTTT	TRBJ1-1	TRBV19	-	-
CSVEGRGQESHEQYF	TGCAGCGTTGAGGGTCGTGGACAGGAGTCCCACGAGCAGTACTTC	TRBJ2-7	TRBV29-1	-	TRBD1
CAWSREYEQYF	TGTGCCTGGAGCAGGGAGTACGAGCAGTACTTC	TRBJ2-7	TRBV30	-	-
CASSDAVKGPYGYTF	TGTGCCAGCAGTGACGCGGTTAAGGGCCCCTATGGCTACACCTTC	TRBJ1-2	TRBV27	-	-
CASSPSGGVNQPQHF	TGTGCCAGCTCCCCGTCAGGTGGGGTCAATCAGCCCCAGCATTTT	TRBJ1-5	TRBV18	-	-
CASSLDTSRGYTF	TGTGCCAGCAGCCTGGACACTTCCAGGGGCTACACCTTC	TRBJ1-2	TRBV5-4	-	-
CASSHGTGESPQHF	TGTGCCAGCAGCCATGGGACAGGGGAATCGCCCCAGCATTTT	TRBJ1-5	TRBV7-9	-	TRBD1
CASSLGRTSSYEQYF	TGTGCCAGCAGCTTGGGACGGACAAGCTCCTACGAGCAGTACTTC	TRBJ2-7	TRBV11-2	-	-
CSALTSRTYNEQFF	TGCAGTGCTCTTACGTCTCGGACCTACAATGAGCAGTTCTTC	TRBJ2-1	TRBV20-1	-	-
CAWSTGRSTDTQYF	TGTGCCTGGAGTACGGGACGGAGCACAGATACGCAGTATTTT	TRBJ2-3	TRBV30	-	-
CSAAGGPDADTQYF	TGCAGTGCGGCGGGGGGGCCAGATGCAGATACGCAGTATTTT	TRBJ2-3	TRBV20-1	-	TRBD2
CASSSGGAGNEQFF	TGTGCCAGCAGCTCCGGGGGGGCCGGGAATGAGCAGTTCTTC	TRBJ2-1	TRBV9	once	TRBD2
CASTQTGVTGELFF	TGTGCCAGCACCCAGACAGGGGTCACCGGGGAGCTGTTTTTT	TRBJ2-2	TRBV27	-	TRBD1
CASSLATGGPYEQYF	TGTGCCAGCAGCTTAGCCACAGGGGGTCCCTACGAGCAGTACTTC	TRBJ2-7	TRBV7-6	-	TRBD1
CSARETLATEAFF	TGCAGTGCTAGAGAAACTTTAGCCACTGAAGCTTTCTTT	TRBJ1-1	TRBV20-1	-	-
CASSQAQTAGELFF	TGCGCCAGCAGCCAAGCACAGACAGCCGGGGAGCTGTTTTTT	TRBJ2-2	TRBV4-1	-	-
CASSSMGVNTEAFF	TGTGCCAGCAGTTCCATGGGGGTCAACACTGAAGCTTTCTTT	TRBJ1-1	TRBV27	-	-
CASSQAQGLGDSPLHF	TGTGCCAGCAGCCAAGCACAAGGCTTGGGGGATTCACCCCTCCACTTT	TRBJ1-6	TRBV4-2	-	-
CASRSSGNTIYF	TGTGCCAGCCGGAGCTCTGGAAACACCATATATTTT	TRBJ1-3	TRBV6-6	-	-
CAISESDRLAKNIQYF	TGTGCCATCAGTGAGTCGGACAGGCTAGCCAAAAACATTCAGTACTTC	TRBJ2-4	TRBV10-3	-	TRBD1
CAWKGRGVYGYTF	TGTGCCTGGAAAGGCAGGGGAGTATATGGCTACACCTTC	TRBJ1-2	TRBV30	-	-
CASSAGYRDGNNYGYTF	TGTGCCAGCAGCGCCGGGTACCGGGACGGAAATAACTATGGCTACACCTTC	TRBJ1-2	TRBV7-8	-	-
CSVDDGRSGANVLTF	TGCAGCGTTGACGACGGACGCTCTGGGGCCAACGTCCTGACTTTC	TRBJ2-6	TRBV29-1	-	-
CASSRGPATDTQYF	TGCGCCAGCAGCCGCGGCCCGGCCACAGATACGCAGTATTTT	TRBJ2-3	TRBV5-1	-	-